This T cell receptor beta chain derives from a study of cytomegalovirus exposure and HLA in healthy donors. Study outcomes and limitations: In vitro testing confirmed a few CMV-associated chains as specific for CMV antigens. Most TCRs appeared rarely, but some public TCRs recurred in many donors. The authors listed approximately 150 TCR beta chains as cytomegalovirus-associated. Reportedly, cytomegalovirus status was diagnosed with high sensitivity and specificity.

About this clone itself: Its antigen is unidentified.

The repertoire was sequenced with immunoSEQ multiplex PCR; TCRdb's copy has only in-frame clones and lacks some. This sample yields 55,000 to 70,000 clones, of which roughly nine tenths are seen a single time; roughly 2.3% belongs to the top ten. This CDR3 is 16 amino acids long. This rearrangement joins TRBV21-1 to TRBJ2-7; TRBD1, the table's D call, was not compared with the DNA. TRBV21-1 is termed a pseudogene. The TCR originated in a woman under 40 in good health and CMV-seronegative. The sequenced material came from PBMCs. The CDR3 sequence is CASSARRNRISYEQYF. CDR3 nucleotides: TGTGCCAGCAGCGCGCGTCGGAACAGGATCTCCTACGAGCAGTACTTC.